The source of this T cell receptor beta chain is a study of OX40 agonist ivuxolimab in advanced cancers. Turning to the study itself: Anti-PD-1, anti-PD-L1 or anti-CTLA-4 therapy given earlier was allowed, and roughly 40% had some. Partial responses were observed in three patients, of whom one had hepatocellular carcinoma and two had cutaneous melanoma.

Autoimmune disease history or systemic immunosuppression disqualified patients. In the case of this clone: Its antigen is undetermined.

Overall study findings and caveats: Averaged across samples, CD8+ T cells carried more expanded clones than CD4+ did.

Germline V lookup: CDR1 SGHVS, CDR2 FQNEAQ. The CDR3 is made up of 15 amino acids. The V end was cut by 4 bases, the J end by 2 bases, with 14 bases between. Sequenced by immunoSEQ multiplex PCR; TCRdb stores in-frame clones only, minus some. The profile shows about 50,000 clones, around 79% of them singletons. The receptor's source is an adult with an advanced solid tumor such as melanoma, head and neck, liver or kidney cancer. The rearrangement links TRBV7-8 to TRBJ2-5, with D maybe TRBD1 (6 bases). The sequencing here drew on CD4+ or CD8+ T cells sorted from blood, taken in a trial of the OX40 agonist ivuxolimab. The CDR3 spells CASSYQGRPQETQYF. The CDR3 nucleotides read TGTGCCAGCAGCTACCAGGGGAGACCTCAAGAGACCCAGTACTTC.